Listed below are T cell receptor beta chains from one sample, sequenced in a study of blood T cell repertoires in COVID-19. TCRdb's table, derived via immunoSEQ multiplex PCR, lists solely in-frame clones and lacks some. Of around 220,000 clones in the sample, roughly 87% were seen once. Sequencing input: peripheral blood. These receptor sequences come from a man in his forties or fifties with active or convalescent COVID-19. Both conserved end residues are part of each CDR3. D genes are given only for firm matches. Some rows have no size entry. The others give once, few or many, or a class for an expanded clone.

CDR3aa: CASSFLGQGAETQYF; CDR3nt: TGCGCCAGCAGCTTCCTCGGACAGGGAGCAGAGACCCAGTACTTC; abundance: -; d_gene: TRBD1; v_gene: TRBV5-1; j_gene: TRBJ2-5
CDR3aa: CASSEQPGSGNTIYF; CDR3nt: TGTGCCAGCAGTGAACAGCCAGGCTCTGGAAACACCATATATTTT; abundance: -; d_gene: -; v_gene: TRBV2; j_gene: TRBJ1-3
CDR3aa: CASRPGTPNTGELFF; CDR3nt: TGCGCCAGCAGACCCGGGACACCGAACACCGGGGAGCTGTTTTTT; abundance: -; d_gene: -; v_gene: TRBV5-1; j_gene: TRBJ2-2
CDR3aa: CASSSQQGGLFF; CDR3nt: TGTGCCAGCAGCTCCCAACAGGGGGGCCTGTTTTTT; abundance: -; d_gene: TRBD1; v_gene: TRBV12-3/TRBV12-4; j_gene: TRBJ1-4
CDR3aa: CASSSPRAGANVLTF; CDR3nt: TGTGCCAGTAGTAGCCCCAGGGCTGGGGCCAACGTCCTGACTTTC; abundance: -; d_gene: -; v_gene: TRBV19; j_gene: TRBJ2-6
CDR3aa: CASRVSSGRLYNEQFF; CDR3nt: TGTGCCAGTAGAGTCTCTAGCGGGAGACTCTACAATGAGCAGTTCTTC; abundance: -; d_gene: TRBD2; v_gene: TRBV19; j_gene: TRBJ2-1
CDR3aa: CASSMSAGWSGELFF; CDR3nt: TGTGCCAGTAGTATGTCGGCCGGGTGGTCCGGGGAGCTGTTTTTT; abundance: -; d_gene: -; v_gene: TRBV19; j_gene: TRBJ2-2
CDR3aa: CSVESPRSYEQYF; CDR3nt: TGCAGCGTTGAAAGTCCTCGGTCCTACGAGCAGTACTTC; abundance: -; d_gene: -; v_gene: TRBV29-1; j_gene: TRBJ2-7
CDR3aa: CAWSVDRTSRSHEQYF; CDR3nt: TGTGCCTGGAGTGTAGACCGGACTAGCCGATCCCACGAGCAGTACTTC; abundance: -; d_gene: TRBD2; v_gene: TRBV30; j_gene: TRBJ2-7
CDR3aa: CASRPQGNTEAFF; CDR3nt: TGTGCCAGCAGGCCACAGGGGAACACTGAAGCTTTCTTT; abundance: -; d_gene: -; v_gene: TRBV28; j_gene: TRBJ1-1
CDR3aa: CASSWGGKTQYF; CDR3nt: TGTGCCAGCAGCTGGGGGGGTAAGACCCAGTACTTC; abundance: once; d_gene: TRBD2; v_gene: TRBV7-6; j_gene: TRBJ2-5
CDR3aa: CASSSDSVFEKLFF; CDR3nt: TGTGCCAGCAGCTCGGACAGTGTATTCGAAAAACTGTTTTTT; abundance: -; d_gene: -; v_gene: TRBV7-8; j_gene: TRBJ1-4
CDR3aa: CASSFSMMNTEAFF; CDR3nt: TGCGCCAGCAGCTTCTCTATGATGAACACTGAAGCTTTCTTT; abundance: -; d_gene: -; v_gene: TRBV5-1; j_gene: TRBJ1-1
CDR3aa: CASSERGWSTDTQYF; CDR3nt: TGTGCCAGCAGCGAGCGGGGGTGGAGCACAGATACGCAGTATTTT; abundance: -; d_gene: TRBD2; v_gene: TRBV2; j_gene: TRBJ2-3
CDR3aa: CASSEGRGNEKLFF; CDR3nt: TGCGCCAGCTCGGAAGGCAGGGGAAACGAAAAACTGTTTTTT; abundance: -; d_gene: -; v_gene: TRBV5-1; j_gene: TRBJ1-4
CDR3aa: CAWSRTGGSSGNTIYF; CDR3nt: TGTGCCTGGAGCAGAACAGGGGGCTCCTCTGGAAACACCATATATTTT; abundance: -; d_gene: TRBD1; v_gene: TRBV30; j_gene: TRBJ1-3
CDR3aa: CASSLEPAPEAFF; CDR3nt: TGTGCCAGCAGTTTAGAGCCCGCGCCTGAAGCTTTCTTT; abundance: -; d_gene: -; v_gene: TRBV12-3/TRBV12-4; j_gene: TRBJ1-1
CDR3aa: CASSPQTSGSSYEQYF; CDR3nt: TGTGCCAGCAGCCCCCAGACTAGCGGGAGTTCGTACGAGCAGTACTTC; abundance: -; d_gene: TRBD2; v_gene: TRBV11-2; j_gene: TRBJ2-7
CDR3aa: CASSLTGTQNGYTF; CDR3nt: TGTGCCAGCAGCCTAACCGGGACTCAAAATGGCTACACCTTC; abundance: -; d_gene: -; v_gene: TRBV4-2; j_gene: TRBJ1-2
CDR3aa: CASSKPPGDVDTQYF; CDR3nt: TGTGCCAGCAGCAAACCCCCGGGAGACGTGGATACGCAGTATTTT; abundance: -; d_gene: -; v_gene: TRBV21-1; j_gene: TRBJ2-3
CDR3aa: CASSSRQGTGELFF; CDR3nt: TGTGCCAGCAGCTCGAGGCAGGGGACCGGGGAGCTGTTTTTT; abundance: -; d_gene: -; v_gene: TRBV7-6; j_gene: TRBJ2-2
CDR3aa: CACWDMSSYEQYF; CDR3nt: TGTGCCTGCTGGGACATGTCCTCCTACGAGCAGTACTTC; abundance: -; d_gene: -; v_gene: TRBV30; j_gene: TRBJ2-7
CDR3aa: CASSFQGALGKDYGYTF; CDR3nt: TGTGCCAGCAGTTTCCAGGGGGCTTTAGGAAAGGACTATGGCTACACCTTC; abundance: -; d_gene: TRBD1; v_gene: TRBV28; j_gene: TRBJ1-2
CDR3aa: CASSEGRDLSSYEQYF; CDR3nt: TGCGCCAGCAGTGAGGGCCGGGACTTAAGCTCCTACGAGCAGTACTTC; abundance: -; d_gene: -; v_gene: TRBV10-1; j_gene: TRBJ2-7
CDR3aa: CASSLGDRENSGGYTF; CDR3nt: TGTGCCAGCAGCCTGGGGGACAGGGAGAACTCTGGAGGCTACACCTTC; abundance: -; d_gene: TRBD1; v_gene: TRBV5-6; j_gene: TRBJ1-2
CDR3aa: CASSPLGQFVEQYF; CDR3nt: TGTGCCAGCAGCCCCCTTGGACAGTTTGTCGAGCAGTACTTC; abundance: -; d_gene: -; v_gene: TRBV7-9; j_gene: TRBJ2-7
CDR3aa: CASSSRWAQGNTEAFF; CDR3nt: TGTGCCAGCAGCTCGAGATGGGCACAGGGCAACACTGAAGCTTTCTTT; abundance: -; d_gene: -; v_gene: TRBV7-8; j_gene: TRBJ1-1
CDR3aa: CASSPPLASGYYEQYF; CDR3nt: TGTGCCAGCAGCCCTCCCCTTGCTAGCGGGTACTACGAGCAGTACTTC; abundance: -; d_gene: TRBD2; v_gene: TRBV28; j_gene: TRBJ2-7
CDR3aa: CASTGIGLAGATQETQYF; CDR3nt: TGTGCCAGCACCGGCATAGGACTAGCGGGGGCAACCCAAGAGACCCAGTACTTC; abundance: -; d_gene: TRBD2; v_gene: TRBV7-2; j_gene: TRBJ2-5
CDR3aa: CASSSLAANEKLFF; CDR3nt: TGTGCCAGCAGTTCCCTGGCAGCTAATGAAAAACTGTTTTTT; abundance: -; d_gene: -; v_gene: TRBV28; j_gene: TRBJ1-4
CDR3aa: CASSSLLSYEQYF; CDR3nt: TGTGCCAGCAGTTCCCTTCTCTCTTACGAGCAGTACTTC; abundance: -; d_gene: -; v_gene: TRBV28; j_gene: TRBJ2-7
CDR3aa: CAWMRPEDYGYTF; CDR3nt: TGTGCCTGGATGAGGCCGGAGGACTATGGCTACACCTTC; abundance: -; d_gene: -; v_gene: TRBV30; j_gene: TRBJ1-2
CDR3aa: CASSPSEGRGSFF; CDR3nt: TGTGCCAGCAGCCCTTCGGAGGGGCGGGGGTCTTTCTTT; abundance: -; d_gene: -; v_gene: TRBV2; j_gene: TRBJ1-1
CDR3aa: CASTGDSNYGYTF; CDR3nt: TGTGCCAGCACAGGGGATAGTAACTATGGCTACACCTTC; abundance: -; d_gene: -; v_gene: TRBV28; j_gene: TRBJ1-2
CDR3aa: CASSVSYEQYF; CDR3nt: TGTGCCAGCAGCGTCAGCTACGAGCAGTACTTC; abundance: few; d_gene: -; v_gene: TRBV11-2; j_gene: TRBJ2-7
CDR3aa: CASSRATGGYEQYF; CDR3nt: TGTGCCAGTAGTAGAGCTACAGGTGGCTACGAGCAGTACTTC; abundance: -; d_gene: -; v_gene: TRBV19; j_gene: TRBJ2-7
CDR3aa: CASSEGLEAYEQYF; CDR3nt: TGTGCCAGCAGCGAAGGACTAGAAGCGTACGAGCAGTACTTC; abundance: few; d_gene: TRBD2; v_gene: TRBV7-9; j_gene: TRBJ2-7
CDR3aa: CASSIGTGPTGELFF; CDR3nt: TGTGCCAGTAGTATAGGGACAGGGCCCACCGGGGAGCTGTTTTTT; abundance: -; d_gene: TRBD1; v_gene: TRBV19; j_gene: TRBJ2-2
CDR3aa: CASRRRAGEETQYF; CDR3nt: TGCGCCAGCAGGCGACGGGCGGGAGAAGAGACCCAGTACTTC; abundance: -; d_gene: TRBD2; v_gene: TRBV5-1; j_gene: TRBJ2-5
CDR3aa: CASSIGPAGENTEAFF; CDR3nt: TGTGCCAGCAGCATAGGACCCGCAGGGGAGAACACTGAAGCTTTCTTT; abundance: -; d_gene: -; v_gene: TRBV5-4; j_gene: TRBJ1-1
CDR3aa: CASSSQGAGNTEAFF; CDR3nt: TGTGCCAGCAGTTCCCAGGGGGCGGGGAACACTGAAGCTTTCTTT; abundance: once; d_gene: TRBD1; v_gene: TRBV27; j_gene: TRBJ1-1
CDR3aa: CASSLTDRSNYGYTF; CDR3nt: TGTGCCAGCAGCTTAACAGACAGGTCTAACTATGGCTACACCTTC; abundance: few; d_gene: -; v_gene: TRBV7-9; j_gene: TRBJ1-2
CDR3aa: CASSYAVQGAYEQYF; CDR3nt: TGTGCCAGTAGTTACGCGGTACAGGGGGCATACGAGCAGTACTTC; abundance: -; d_gene: TRBD1; v_gene: TRBV6-6; j_gene: TRBJ2-7
CDR3aa: CASRLNGGWRQPHGYTF; CDR3nt: TGTGCCAGCAGACTGAACGGGGGTTGGCGTCAACCCCATGGCTACACCTTC; abundance: -; d_gene: -; v_gene: TRBV5-8; j_gene: TRBJ1-2
CDR3aa: CASSQGAGNTIYF; CDR3nt: TGTGCCAGCTCACAGGGAGCTGGAAACACCATATATTTT; abundance: few; d_gene: -; v_gene: TRBV6-4; j_gene: TRBJ1-3
CDR3aa: CASSELEVEQFF; CDR3nt: TGTGCCAGCAGTGAACTTGAGGTTGAGCAGTTCTTC; abundance: -; d_gene: -; v_gene: TRBV2; j_gene: TRBJ2-1
CDR3aa: CASSKGQGEGEAFF; CDR3nt: TGCGCCAGCAGCAAGGGACAGGGAGAAGGCGAAGCTTTCTTT; abundance: -; d_gene: TRBD1; v_gene: TRBV5-1; j_gene: TRBJ1-1
CDR3aa: CASSLGNNLSSEKLFF; CDR3nt: TGTGCCAGCAGCTTGGGAAACAATTTATCGTCTGAAAAACTGTTTTTT; abundance: -; d_gene: -; v_gene: TRBV5-5; j_gene: TRBJ1-4
CDR3aa: CSASEAASGANVLTF; CDR3nt: TGCAGTGCTAGTGAGGCCGCTTCCGGGGCCAACGTCCTGACTTTC; abundance: -; d_gene: -; v_gene: TRBV20-1; j_gene: TRBJ2-6
CDR3aa: CASSLRSSGGNTGELFF; CDR3nt: TGTGCCAGCAGCTTAAGGTCTAGCGGGGGGAACACCGGGGAGCTGTTTTTT; abundance: -; d_gene: TRBD2; v_gene: TRBV7-6; j_gene: TRBJ2-2